This TCR beta chain came from a study of cytomegalovirus exposure and HLA in healthy donors. The CDR3 sequence is 13 residues long. Germline V CDR1 and CDR2: GTSNPN, SVGIG (reference sequence). Trimming at V came to 4 bases and at J to 7 bases, leaving 9 bases not matched to a gene. It was with 60 Vbeta and 13 Jbeta primers that the PCR ran. Repertoires were generated with immunoSEQ multiplex PCR, while TCRdb's copy carries only in-frame clones and drops some. The sample has around 140,000 clones, 77% seen once. Everyone who donated was a healthy bone marrow donor. The TCR comes from a woman aged 60-70 years in good health and CMV-seronegative. The V call is TRBV30, the J call TRBJ1-1; 7 bases are shared with TRBD1. The sequencing input was PBMCs. The CDR3 loop is CAWKRGRGFEAFF. For the CDR3, the DNA is TGTGCCTGGAAAAGGGGGCGGGGCTTTGAAGCTTTCTTT.